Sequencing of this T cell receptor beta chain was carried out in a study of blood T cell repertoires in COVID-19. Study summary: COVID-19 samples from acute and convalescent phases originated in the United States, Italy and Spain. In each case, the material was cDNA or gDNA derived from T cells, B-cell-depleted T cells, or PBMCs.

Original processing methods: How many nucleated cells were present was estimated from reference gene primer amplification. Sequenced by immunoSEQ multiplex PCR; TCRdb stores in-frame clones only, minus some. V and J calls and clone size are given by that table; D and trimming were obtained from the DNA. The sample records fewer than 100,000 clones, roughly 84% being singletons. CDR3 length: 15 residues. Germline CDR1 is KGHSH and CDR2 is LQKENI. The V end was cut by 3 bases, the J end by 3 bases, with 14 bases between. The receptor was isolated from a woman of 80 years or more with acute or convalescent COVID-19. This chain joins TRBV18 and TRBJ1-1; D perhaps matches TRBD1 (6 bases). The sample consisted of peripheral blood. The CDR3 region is CASSPDSLPDTEAFF. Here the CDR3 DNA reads TGTGCCAGCTCACCGGACAGCCTTCCAGACACTGAAGCTTTCTTT. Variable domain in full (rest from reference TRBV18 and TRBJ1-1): NAGVMQNPRHLVRRRGQEARLRCSPMKGHSHVYWYRQLPEEGLKFMVYLQKENIIDESGMPKERFSAEFPKEGPSILRIQQVVRGDSAAYFCASSPDSLPDTEAFFGQGTRLTVV.